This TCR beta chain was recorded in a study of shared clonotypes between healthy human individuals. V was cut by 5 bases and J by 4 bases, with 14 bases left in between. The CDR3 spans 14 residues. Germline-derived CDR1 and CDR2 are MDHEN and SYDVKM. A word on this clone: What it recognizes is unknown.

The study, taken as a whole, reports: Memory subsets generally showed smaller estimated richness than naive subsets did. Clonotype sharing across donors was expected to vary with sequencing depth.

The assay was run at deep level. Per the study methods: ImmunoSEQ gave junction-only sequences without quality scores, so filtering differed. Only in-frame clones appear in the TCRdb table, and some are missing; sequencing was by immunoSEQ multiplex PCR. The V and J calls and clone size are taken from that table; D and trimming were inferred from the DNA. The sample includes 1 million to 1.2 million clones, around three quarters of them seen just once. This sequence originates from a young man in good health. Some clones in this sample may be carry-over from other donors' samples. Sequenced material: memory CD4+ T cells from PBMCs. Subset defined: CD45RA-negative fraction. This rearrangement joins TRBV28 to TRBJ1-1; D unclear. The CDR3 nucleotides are TGTGCCAGCAGTATTGCCCGGGCGAGCACTGAAGCTTTCTTT. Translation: CASSIARASTEAFF.